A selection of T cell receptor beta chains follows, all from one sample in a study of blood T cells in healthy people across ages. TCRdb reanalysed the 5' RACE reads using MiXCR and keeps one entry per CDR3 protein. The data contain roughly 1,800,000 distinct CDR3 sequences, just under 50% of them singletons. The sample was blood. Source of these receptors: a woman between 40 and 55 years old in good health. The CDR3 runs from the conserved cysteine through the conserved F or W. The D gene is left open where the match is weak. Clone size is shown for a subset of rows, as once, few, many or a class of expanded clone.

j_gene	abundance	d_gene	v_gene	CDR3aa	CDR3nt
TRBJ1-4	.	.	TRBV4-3	CASSQDYKRQRTANEKLFF	TGCGCCAGCAGCCAAGATTATAAGAGACAAAGGACGGCTAATGAAAAACTGTTTTTT
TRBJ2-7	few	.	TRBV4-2	CASSQGDGVSYEQYF	TGTGCCAGCAGCCAAGGGGACGGGGTGTCCTACGAGCAGTACTTC
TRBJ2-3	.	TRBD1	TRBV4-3	CAISQARTGRTDTQYF	TGCGCCATCAGCCAAGCAAGGACAGGGCGCACAGATACGCAGTATTTT
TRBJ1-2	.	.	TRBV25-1	CASIGPNRDGYGYTF	TGTGCCAGCATAGGTCCAAACAGGGATGGCTATGGCTACACCTTC
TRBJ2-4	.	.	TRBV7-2	CASSSQMGVKNIQYF	TGTGCCAGCAGCTCCCAAATGGGGGTCAAAAACATTCAGTACTTC
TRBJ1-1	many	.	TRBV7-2	CASSLAGGGTEAFF	TGTGCCAGCAGTCTAGCGGGAGGAGGCACTGAAGCTTTCTTT
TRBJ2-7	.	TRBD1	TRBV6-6	CASSYSTPGQGYEQYF	TGTGCCAGCAGTTACTCGACCCCCGGACAGGGATACGAGCAGTACTTC
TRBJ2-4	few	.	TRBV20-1	CSARDVFLAKNIQYF	TGCAGTGCTAGAGATGTCTTTCTAGCCAAAAACATTCAGTACTTC
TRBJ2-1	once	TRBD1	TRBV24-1	CATSDCGPGQGNEQFF	TGTGCCACCAGTGATTGCGGGCCGGGACAGGGCAATGAGCAGTTCTTC
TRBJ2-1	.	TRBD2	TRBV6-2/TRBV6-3	CASSYGGLAISKQFF	TGTGCCAGCAGTTACGGGGGACTAGCGATCAGTAAGCAGTTCTTC
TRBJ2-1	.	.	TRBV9	CASSPVGFEGNEQFF	TGTGCCAGCAGCCCCGTGGGATTTGAGGGCAATGAGCAGTTCTTC
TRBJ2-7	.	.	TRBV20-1	CSARGGTEAQYF	TGCAGTGCTAGAGGCGGGACGGAGGCCCAGTACTTC
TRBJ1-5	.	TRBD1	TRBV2	CASSGFRGQGSNQPQHF	TGTGCCAGCAGTGGCTTTAGGGGACAGGGTAGCAATCAGCCCCAGCATTTT
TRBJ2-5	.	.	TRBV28	CASSSLGSVPETQYF	TGTGCCAGCAGTTCCCTAGGATCCGTCCCGGAGACCCAGTACTTC
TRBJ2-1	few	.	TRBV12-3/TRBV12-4	CASSLVQGGVQFF	TGTGCCAGCAGTTTAGTCCAGGGCGGTGTGCAGTTCTTC
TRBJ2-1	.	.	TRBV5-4	CASRAAGGPDNEQFF	TGTGCCAGCAGGGCTGCCGGGGGGCCGGACAATGAGCAGTTCTTC
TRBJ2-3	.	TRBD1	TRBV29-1	CSVIYRGEGVTQYF	TGCAGCGTCATTTACAGGGGTGAGGGGGTTACGCAGTATTTT
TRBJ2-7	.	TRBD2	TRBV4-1	CASSQETSGAFYEQYF	TGCGCCAGCAGCCAAGAAACTAGCGGGGCCTTCTACGAGCAGTACTTC
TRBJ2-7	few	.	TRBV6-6	CASSYGQGIPYEQYF	TGTGCCAGCAGTTACGGGCAGGGGATTCCCTACGAGCAGTACTTC
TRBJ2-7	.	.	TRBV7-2	CASSLDPQGEQYF	TGTGCCAGCAGCTTAGACCCACAGGGCGAGCAGTACTTC
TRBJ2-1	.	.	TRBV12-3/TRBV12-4	CASTRTYFDEQFF	TGTGCCAGCACCCGAACATACTTCGATGAGCAGTTCTTC
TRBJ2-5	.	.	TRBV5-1	CASSEEGLNTETQYF	TGCGCCAGCAGCGAAGAGGGACTCAACACAGAGACCCAGTACTTC
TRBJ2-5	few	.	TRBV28	CASNSGQPQRTQYF	TGTGCCAGCAACTCCGGACAGCCCCAGAGGACCCAGTACTTC
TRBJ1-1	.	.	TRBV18	CASSPRGRKEAFF	TGTGCCAGCTCACCACGGGGGCGAAAAGAAGCTTTCTTT
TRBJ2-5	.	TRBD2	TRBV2	CASSRLAFGTQYF	TGTGCCAGCAGTAGACTAGCTTTCGGGACCCAGTACTTC
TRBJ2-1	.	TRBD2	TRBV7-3	CASSSGTSGAYNEQFF	TGTGCCAGCAGCTCCGGGACTAGCGGGGCCTACAATGAGCAGTTCTTC
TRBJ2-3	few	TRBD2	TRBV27	CASSARSRGGPARDTQYF	TGTGCCAGCAGTGCGAGGTCTCGCGGGGGGCCCGCAAGGGATACGCAGTATTTT
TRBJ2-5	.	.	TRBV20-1	CSGGLSETQYF	TGCAGTGGAGGCCTGAGTGAGACCCAGTACTTC
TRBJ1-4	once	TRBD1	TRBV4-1	CASSQETGVYEKLFF	TGCGCCAGCAGCCAGGAGACAGGGGTTTATGAAAAACTGTTTTTT
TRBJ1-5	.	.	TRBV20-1	CSARPDRQSNQPQHF	TGCAGTGCTAGGCCAGACAGACAGAGCAATCAGCCCCAGCATTTT
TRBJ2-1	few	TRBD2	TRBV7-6	CASSRERGYEQFF	TGTGCCAGCAGCCGAGAGCGGGGGTATGAGCAGTTCTTC
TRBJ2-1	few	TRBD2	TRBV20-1	CSARDIGGVYNEQFF	TGCAGTGCTAGAGATATCGGGGGGGTATACAATGAGCAGTTCTTC
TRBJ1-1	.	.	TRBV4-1	CASSQVVRGAGEAFF	TGCGCCAGCAGCCAAGTCGTCCGAGGGGCGGGTGAAGCTTTCTTT
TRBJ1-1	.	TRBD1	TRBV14	CASSQGDRVYTEAFF	TGTGCCAGCAGCCAGGGTGACAGGGTTTACACTGAAGCTTTCTTT
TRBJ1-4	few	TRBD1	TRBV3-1	CASSPHRGRGEKLFF	TGTGCCAGCAGCCCCCACAGGGGGCGAGGTGAAAAACTGTTTTTT
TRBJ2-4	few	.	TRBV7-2	CASSPGYGRIQYF	TGTGCCAGCAGCCCGGGATACGGGCGCATTCAGTACTTC
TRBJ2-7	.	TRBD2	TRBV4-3	CASSQAFGGFSYEQYF	TGCGCCAGCAGCCAAGCTTTCGGGGGGTTCTCCTACGAGCAGTACTTC
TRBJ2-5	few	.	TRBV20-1	CSARKGLAVGVTQYF	TGCAGTGCTAGAAAAGGACTGGCCGTGGGTGTGACCCAGTACTTC
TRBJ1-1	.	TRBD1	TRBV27	CASSSSRKTGEDTEAFF	TGTGCCAGCAGTTCTTCTCGAAAAACAGGGGAGGACACTGAAGCTTTCTTT
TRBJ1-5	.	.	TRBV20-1	CSARWQGNQPQHF	TGCAGTGCTAGGTGGCAGGGAAATCAGCCCCAGCATTTT
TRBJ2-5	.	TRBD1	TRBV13	CASSPSGQGGQETQYF	TGTGCCAGCAGCCCGTCAGGACAGGGTGGCCAAGAGACCCAGTACTTC